These 18 T cell receptor beta chains share one sample of origin, sequenced in a study of cytomegalovirus exposure and HLA in healthy donors. Vbeta (60) and Jbeta (13) primers were used in the PCR. Here immunoSEQ multiplex PCR was the method, and the copy in TCRdb shows in-frame clones only, minus some. The sample has about 150,000 clones; roughly 80% are singletons. Sequencing input: PBMCs. Receptor source: a boy younger than 10 in good health and CMV-seronegative.

The chain has TRBV6-1 and TRBJ1-5; no reliable D call. The germline V gene encodes CDR1 MNHNS and CDR2 SASEGT. This CDR3 comprises 13 residues. V shed 0 bases and J shed 11 bases, with 11 bases lying between them. CDR3 coding DNA: TGTGCCAGCAGTGAAGCGAGGTTACGGGCCCAGCATTTT. This encodes CASSEARLRAQHF.

This chain uses TRBV7-9 with TRBJ2-5, with D maybe TRBD2 (7 bases). Germline V gives CDR1 SEHNR, CDR2 FQNEAQ (reference sequence). This CDR3 contains 15 residues. V was clipped by 2 bases and J by 0 bases, with 10 bases between them. CDR3 nucleotide sequence: TGTGCCAGCAGCTTAACGGGGGGCTACCAAGAGACCCAGTACTTC. It yields the protein CASSLTGGYQETQYF.

This chain joins TRBV6-1 and TRBJ1-6; 7 bases are shared with TRBD1. The CDR3 is 16 residues long. V gave up 2 bases and J gave up 13 bases; unmatched junction bases: 14. Germline loops: CDR1 MNHNS, CDR2 SASEGT. The CDR3 loop reads CASSETVGGQVVPLHF. The CDR3 bases are TGTGCCAGCAGTGAAACTGTAGGTGGACAGGTGGTCCCCCTCCACTTT.

This rearrangement joins TRBV2 to TRBJ1-1, with a weak D call TRBD1 (6 bases). Trimming removed 8 bases from V and 7 bases from J, with 20 bases in between. This CDR3 is 14 amino acids long. The germline V gene encodes CDR1 SNHLY and CDR2 FYNNEI. Written as DNA, the CDR3 is TGTGCCAGCCGGTTGACAGGACCGCGATTTGAAGCTTTCTTT. Protein sequence: CASRLTGPRFEAFF.

The chain couples TRBV28 to TRBJ2-1; 7 nucleotides line up with TRBD2. This CDR3 has 15 amino acids. Germline V gene data show CDR1 as MDHEN and CDR2 as SYDVKM. V shed 4 bases and J 3 bases; nucleotides not matched to a gene: 6. The CDR3: CASSSLADYYNEQFF. CDR3 sequence (DNA): TGTGCCAGCAGTTCCCTAGCGGATTACTACAATGAGCAGTTCTTC.

This sequence joins TRBV6-1 and TRBJ1-2; tentative D call: TRBD1 (5 bases). Trimming removed 6 bases from V and 2 bases from J, with 10 bases in between. Germline V gives CDR1 MNHNS, CDR2 SASEGT. The CDR3 runs to 13 residues. The CDR3 here is CASSNRYNYGYTF. In DNA form, the CDR3 reads TGTGCCAGCAGCAACAGGTACAACTATGGCTACACCTTC.

This chain connects TRBV7-2 to TRBJ1-5; no firm D call. The CDR3 covers 12 residues. V was pared by 5 bases and J by 5 bases, with 7 bases between. Per germline, CDR1 SGHTA and CDR2 FQGNSA. The CDR3 loop reads CASSQTDQPQHF. The CDR3 DNA sequence: TGTGCCAGCAGCCAAACGGATCAGCCCCAGCATTTT. Looking up the rest from reference TRBV7-2 and TRBJ1-5 gives the full variable domain: GAGVSQSPSNKVTEKGKDVELRCDPISGHTALYWYRQSLGQGLEFLIYFQGNSAPDKSGLPSDRFSAERTGGSVSTLTIQRTQQEDSAVYLCASSQTDQPQHFGDGTRLSIL.

The chain couples TRBV19 to TRBJ2-7; 9 bases fit TRBD2. Germline loops: CDR1 LNHDA, CDR2 SQIVND (reference sequence). This CDR3 has 19 residues. The J segment lost 4 bases and the V segment lost 0 bases, leaving 16 bases of the junction unmatched. The CDR3 is CASSIEGGLAFAEPYEQYF. In DNA form, the CDR3 reads TGTGCCAGTAGTATAGAGGGTGGACTAGCGTTTGCAGAGCCATACGAGCAGTACTTC.

The chain links TRBV15 to TRBJ1-1; D not resolved. V lost 1 base, J lost 5 bases, and 8 bases lay in between. The CDR3 covers 13 residues. Germline CDR1 and CDR2: LNHNV and YYDKDF (reference sequence). This CDR3 reads CATSRALRTEAFF. The CDR3, as DNA: TGTGCCACCAGCAGAGCTTTGAGGACTGAAGCTTTCTTT.

This clone is a singleton in its sample. The chain employs TRBV5-1 and TRBJ2-3; 8 bases are a match to TRBD2. Germline CDR1 SGHRS, CDR2 YFSETQ. The trim removed 4 bases at V and 2 bases at J, leaving 12 bases unmatched. CDR3 length equals 17 residues. The CDR3 DNA sequence: TGCGCCAGCAGCCGGGGGGGGCCAGGAGTCCACACAGATACGCAGTATTTT. This gives the protein CASSRGGPGVHTDTQYF.

The gene calls are TRBV6-5 and TRBJ1-3; 7 nucleotides line up with TRBD1. CDR1 is MNHEY and CDR2 is SVGAGI in the germline V gene. CDR3 length: 15 amino acids. The V segment lost 6 bases and the J segment 2 bases; nucleotides outside the gene matches: 7. CDR3 coding DNA: TGTGCCAGCAGACAAAACAGGGGTGCTGGAAACACCATATATTTT. Its translation: CASRQNRGAGNTIYF.

This chain connects TRBV21-1 to TRBJ2-5; the table calls TRBD2, which could not be checked here. TRBV21-1 is given as a pseudogene. CDR3 length: 12 residues. This CDR3 reads CAFRLAEETQYF. The CDR3, as DNA: TGTGCCTTTCGACTAGCGGAAGAGACCCAGTACTTC.

Of note for this clone: At one of its ends the junction is not consistent with the germline gene, which may arise from a read error. The chain recombines TRBV7-3 with TRBJ1-1; no clear D gene. The length of the CDR3 is 18 residues. CDR1 is SGHTA and CDR2 is FQGTGA in the germline V gene. CDR3 sequence reads: CASSPRTSRADLNPEAFF. CDR3 DNA sequence: TGTGCCAGCAGCCCCCGAACGAGCCGCGCGGACTTGAACCCTGAAGCTTTCTTT.

This clone was observed a handful of times. V gene TRBV29-1 combines with J gene TRBJ1-5, with D tentatively TRBD1 (5 bases). This CDR3 has 13 residues. From germline, CDR1 is SQVTM and CDR2 ANQGSEA. V lost 4 bases and J lost 6, with 13 bases in between. CDR3 sequence reads: CSVGGTMSQPQHF. As DNA, the CDR3 is TGCAGCGTTGGGGGGACTATGAGTCAGCCCCAGCATTTT.

For this clone: The same CDR3 can be traced to other DNA sequences in this sample. V and J are TRBV5-1 and TRBJ2-5; D gene ambiguous. Between the trimmed V and J ends, which lost 4 bases and 2 bases, there was a span of 15 bases. The CDR3 is 15 residues long. The V gene's germline CDR1 is SGHRS and CDR2 YFSETQ. The DNA of the CDR3 is TGCGCCAGCAGCCACTACGGAACAACTCAAGAGACCCAGTACTTC. This gives the protein CASSHYGTTQETQYF.

This chain connects TRBV10-1 to TRBJ2-5, with TRBD1 identical over 12 bases. With 3 bases clipped from V and 4 bases from J, the junction kept 6 bases outside the gene matches. Germline V gives CDR1 WNHNN, CDR2 SYGVQD (reference sequence). The CDR3 extends over 16 amino acids. CDR3 coding DNA: TGCGCCAGCAGTGATTACCGGGACAGGGGGCCAGAGACCCAGTACTTC. As protein: CASSDYRDRGPETQYF.

This clone was counted only a few times. V usage is TRBV6-6 and J usage is TRBJ1-2; TRBD1 aligns across 10 bases. CDR1 is MNHNY and CDR2 is SVGAGI in the germline V gene (reference sequence). V dropped 0 bases and J dropped 1; count of bases not matched to a gene: 2. The CDR3 runs 16 residues. CDR3 sequence reads: CASSYSWDRGNYGYTF. The CDR3 DNA reads TGTGCCAGCAGTTACTCGTGGGACAGGGGTAACTATGGCTACACCTTC.

V usage is TRBV29-1 and J usage is TRBJ2-2; tentative D call: TRBD1 (5 bases). V lost 8 bases and J lost 2, with 12 bases in between. The CDR3 covers 13 residues. From germline, CDR1 is SQVTM and CDR2 ANQGSEA. CDR3: CSSRQTNTGELFF. The DNA of the CDR3 is TGCAGCAGCAGACAGACTAACACCGGGGAGCTGTTTTTT.